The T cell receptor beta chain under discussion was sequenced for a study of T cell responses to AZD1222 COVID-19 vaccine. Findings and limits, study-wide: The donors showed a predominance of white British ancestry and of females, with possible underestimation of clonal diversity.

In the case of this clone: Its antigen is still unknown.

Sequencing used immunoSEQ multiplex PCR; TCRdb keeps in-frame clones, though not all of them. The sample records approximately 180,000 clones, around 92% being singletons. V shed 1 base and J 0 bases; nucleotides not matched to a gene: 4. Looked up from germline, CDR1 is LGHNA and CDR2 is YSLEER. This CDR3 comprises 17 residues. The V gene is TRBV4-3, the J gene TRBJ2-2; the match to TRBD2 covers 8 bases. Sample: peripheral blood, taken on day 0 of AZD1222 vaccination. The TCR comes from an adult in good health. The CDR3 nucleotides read TGCGCCAGCAGCCAAGGGTACGGGGGGGCGAACACCGGGGAGCTGTTTTTT. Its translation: CASSQGYGGANTGELFF.